This note documents a single TCR beta chain sequence. Its antigen remains unidentified. The CDR3 sequence is 15 residues long. Germline CDR1 SGHTA, CDR2 FQGNSA. Trimming left V 1 base short and J 5 bases short, with 14 bases between. This specimen comes from a study of shared clonotypes between healthy human individuals. Regarding the study as a whole: It was the few donors that limited the genetic and exposure-history diversity represented. Across subsets, estimated richness was generally greater for naive than for memory populations. Donor clonotype sharing was expected to depend on sequencing depth.

Into CD45RA+ naive and CD45RA-negative memory subsets, the CD4+ cells were split. Sequenced by immunoSEQ multiplex PCR; TCRdb stores in-frame clones only, minus some. The repertoire holds roughly 2.6 million clones, with around nine tenths as singletons. Source material: naive CD4+ T cells sorted from blood. Stated subset: CD45RA+ positively selected. The V gene is TRBV7-2, the J gene TRBJ1-1; no definite D call. The receptor's source is a man younger than 30 in good health. The CDR3 loop reads CASSLVGQVGTEAFF. The CDR3 DNA reads as TGTGCCAGCAGCTTAGTAGGGCAGGTTGGGACTGAAGCTTTCTTT.